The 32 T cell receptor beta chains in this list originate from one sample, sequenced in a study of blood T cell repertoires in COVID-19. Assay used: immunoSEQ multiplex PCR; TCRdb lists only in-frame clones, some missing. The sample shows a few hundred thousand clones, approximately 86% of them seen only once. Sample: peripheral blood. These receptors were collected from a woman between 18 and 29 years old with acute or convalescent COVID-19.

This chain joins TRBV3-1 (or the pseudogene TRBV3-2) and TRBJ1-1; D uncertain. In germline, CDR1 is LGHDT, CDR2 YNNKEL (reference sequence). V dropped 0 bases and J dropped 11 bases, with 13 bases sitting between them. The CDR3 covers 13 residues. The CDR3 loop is CASSQEGGVGAFF. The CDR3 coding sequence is TGTGCCAGCAGCCAAGAGGGAGGAGTGGGCGCTTTCTTT.

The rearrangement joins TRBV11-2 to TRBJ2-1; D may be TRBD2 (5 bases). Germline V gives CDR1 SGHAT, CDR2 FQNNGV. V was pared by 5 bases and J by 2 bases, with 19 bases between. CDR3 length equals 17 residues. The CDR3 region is CASSISLLLETYNEQFF. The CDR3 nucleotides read TGTGCCAGCAGCATCAGCCTCTTACTAGAGACCTACAATGAGCAGTTCTTC.

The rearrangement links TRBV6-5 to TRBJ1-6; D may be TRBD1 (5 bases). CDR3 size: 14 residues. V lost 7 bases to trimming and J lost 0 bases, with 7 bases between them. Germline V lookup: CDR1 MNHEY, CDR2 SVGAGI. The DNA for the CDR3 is TGTGCCAGCACAGGACACTCCTATAATTCACCCCTCCACTTT. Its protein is CASTGHSYNSPLHF.

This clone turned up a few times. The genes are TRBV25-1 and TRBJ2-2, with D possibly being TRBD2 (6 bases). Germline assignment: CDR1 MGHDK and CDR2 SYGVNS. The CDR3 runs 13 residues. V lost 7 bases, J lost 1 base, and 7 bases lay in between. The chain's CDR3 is CASTGLNTGELFF. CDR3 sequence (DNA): TGTGCCAGCACGGGACTGAACACCGGGGAGCTGTTTTTT.

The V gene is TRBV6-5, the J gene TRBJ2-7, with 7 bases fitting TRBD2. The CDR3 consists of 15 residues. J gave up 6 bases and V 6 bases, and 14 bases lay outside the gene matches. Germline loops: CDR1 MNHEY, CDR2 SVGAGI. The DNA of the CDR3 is TGTGCCAGCAGCTCCTTTATGGGACTAACGTTCGAGCAGTACTTC. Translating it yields CASSSFMGLTFEQYF.

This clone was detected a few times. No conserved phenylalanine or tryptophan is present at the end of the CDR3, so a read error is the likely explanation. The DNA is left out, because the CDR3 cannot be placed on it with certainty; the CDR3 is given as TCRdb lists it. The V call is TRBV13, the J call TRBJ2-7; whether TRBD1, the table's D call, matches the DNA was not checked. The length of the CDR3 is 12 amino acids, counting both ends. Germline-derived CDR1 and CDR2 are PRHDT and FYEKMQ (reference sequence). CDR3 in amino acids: CASSLAGGDSAL.

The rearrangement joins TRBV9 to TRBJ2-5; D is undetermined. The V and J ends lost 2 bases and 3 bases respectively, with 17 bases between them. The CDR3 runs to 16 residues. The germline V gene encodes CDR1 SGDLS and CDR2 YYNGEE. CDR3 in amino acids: CASSVGPLSVEETQYF. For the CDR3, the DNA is TGTGCCAGCAGCGTGGGCCCTCTTTCCGTTGAAGAGACCCAGTACTTC.

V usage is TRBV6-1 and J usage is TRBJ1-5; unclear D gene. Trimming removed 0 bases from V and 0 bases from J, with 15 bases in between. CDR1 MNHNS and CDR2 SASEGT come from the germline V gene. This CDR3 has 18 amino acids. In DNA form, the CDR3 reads TGTGCCAGCAGTGAAGCGGGAGCCCCACTTTATAGCAATCAGCCCCAGCATTTT. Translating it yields CASSEAGAPLYSNQPQHF.

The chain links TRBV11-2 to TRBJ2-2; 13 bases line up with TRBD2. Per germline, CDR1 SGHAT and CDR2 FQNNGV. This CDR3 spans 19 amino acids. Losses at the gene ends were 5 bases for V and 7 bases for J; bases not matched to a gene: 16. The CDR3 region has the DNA TGTGCCAGCAGCCCAGCCCAGAACAGACTAGCGGGAGGAGGCGGGGAGCTGTTTTTT. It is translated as CASSPAQNRLAGGGGELFF.

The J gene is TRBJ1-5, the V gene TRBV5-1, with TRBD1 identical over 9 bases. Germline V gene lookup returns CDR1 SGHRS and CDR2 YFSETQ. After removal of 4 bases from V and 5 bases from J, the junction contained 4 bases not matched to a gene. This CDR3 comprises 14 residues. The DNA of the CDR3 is TGCGCCAGCAGCCCCGGACAGGGGTATCAGCCCCAGCATTTT. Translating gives CASSPGQGYQPQHF. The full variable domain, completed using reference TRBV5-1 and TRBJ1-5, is KAGVTQTPRYLIKTRGQQVTLSCSPISGHRSVSWYQQTPGQGLQFLFEYFSETQRNKGNFPGRFSGRQFSNSRSEMNVSTLELGDSALYLCASSPGQGYQPQHFGDGTRLSIL.

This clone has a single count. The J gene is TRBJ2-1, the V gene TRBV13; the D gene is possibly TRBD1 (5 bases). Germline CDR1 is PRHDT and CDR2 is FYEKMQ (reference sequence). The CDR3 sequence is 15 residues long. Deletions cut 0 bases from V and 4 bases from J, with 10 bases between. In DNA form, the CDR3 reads TGTGCCAGCAGCTTAGGGGCAGGGCGGTACAATGAGCAGTTCTTC. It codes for CASSLGAGRYNEQFF.

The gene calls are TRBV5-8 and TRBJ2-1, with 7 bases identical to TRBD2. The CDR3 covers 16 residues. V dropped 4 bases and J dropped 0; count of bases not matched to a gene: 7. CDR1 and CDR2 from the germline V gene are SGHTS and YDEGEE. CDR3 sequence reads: CASSTIAGLSYNEQFF. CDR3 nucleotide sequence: TGTGCCAGCAGCACCATAGCGGGTCTCTCCTACAATGAGCAGTTCTTC.

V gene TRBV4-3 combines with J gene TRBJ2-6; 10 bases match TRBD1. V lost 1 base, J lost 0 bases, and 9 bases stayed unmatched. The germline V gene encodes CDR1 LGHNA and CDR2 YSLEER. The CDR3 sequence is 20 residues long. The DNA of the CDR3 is TGCGCCAGCAGCCAAGCAGTCTGGGACAGGGGATCCTCTGGGGCCAACGTCCTGACTTTC. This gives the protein CASSQAVWDRGSSGANVLTF.

The chain's CDR3 is CASSLRRNTGELFF. Written as DNA, the CDR3 is TGCGCCAGCAGCTTACGGAGGAACACCGGGGAGCTGTTTTTT. This chain connects TRBV5-1 to TRBJ2-2; D gene ambiguous. This CDR3 contains 14 residues. Germline V gene lookup returns CDR1 SGHRS and CDR2 YFSETQ. The germline V and J ends were trimmed by 2 bases and 1 base, with 6 bases remaining between them.

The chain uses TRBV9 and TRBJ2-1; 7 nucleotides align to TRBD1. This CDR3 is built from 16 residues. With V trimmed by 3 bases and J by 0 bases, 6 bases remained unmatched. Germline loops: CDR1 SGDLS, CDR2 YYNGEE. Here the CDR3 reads CASSGPGQSSYNEQFF. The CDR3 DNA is TGTGCCAGCAGCGGTCCGGGACAGAGCTCCTACAATGAGCAGTTCTTC.

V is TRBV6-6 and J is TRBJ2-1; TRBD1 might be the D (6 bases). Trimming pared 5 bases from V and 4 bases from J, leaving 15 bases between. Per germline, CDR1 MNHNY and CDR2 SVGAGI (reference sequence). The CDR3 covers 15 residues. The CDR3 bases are TGTGCCAGCAGTGCCGGGACCAGGGGTTACAATGAGCAGTTCTTC. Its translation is CASSAGTRGYNEQFF.

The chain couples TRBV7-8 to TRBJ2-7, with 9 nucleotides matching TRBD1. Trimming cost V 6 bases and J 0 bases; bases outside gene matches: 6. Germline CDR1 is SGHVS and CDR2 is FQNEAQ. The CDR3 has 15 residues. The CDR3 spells CASSWGDRASYEQYF. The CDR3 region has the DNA TGTGCCAGCAGTTGGGGGGACAGGGCCTCCTACGAGCAGTACTTC.

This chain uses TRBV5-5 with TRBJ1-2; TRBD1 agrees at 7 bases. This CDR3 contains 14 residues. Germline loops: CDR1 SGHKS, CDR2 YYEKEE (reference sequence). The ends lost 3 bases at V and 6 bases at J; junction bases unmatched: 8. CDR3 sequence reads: CASSWASGGDGYTF. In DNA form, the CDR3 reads TGTGCCAGCAGCTGGGCCTCAGGGGGTGATGGCTACACCTTC. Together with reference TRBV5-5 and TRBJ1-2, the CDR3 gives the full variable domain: DAGVTQSPTHLIKTRGQQVTLRCSPISGHKSVSWYQQVLGQGPQFIFQYYEKEERGRGNFPDRFSARQFPNYSSELNVNALLLGDSALYLCASSWASGGDGYTFGSGTRLTVV.

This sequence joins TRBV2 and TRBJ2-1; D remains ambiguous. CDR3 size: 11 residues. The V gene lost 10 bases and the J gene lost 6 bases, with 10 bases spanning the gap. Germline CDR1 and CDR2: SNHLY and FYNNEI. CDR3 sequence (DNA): TGTGCCACGAGGTTGTCCAATGAGCAGTTCTTC. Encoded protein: CATRLSNEQFF. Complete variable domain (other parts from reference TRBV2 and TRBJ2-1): EPEVTQTPSHQVTQMGQEVILRCVPISNHLYFYWYRQILGQKVEFLVSFYNNEISEKSEIFDDQFSVERPDGSNFTLKIRSTKLEDSAMYFCATRLSNEQFFGPGTRLTVL.

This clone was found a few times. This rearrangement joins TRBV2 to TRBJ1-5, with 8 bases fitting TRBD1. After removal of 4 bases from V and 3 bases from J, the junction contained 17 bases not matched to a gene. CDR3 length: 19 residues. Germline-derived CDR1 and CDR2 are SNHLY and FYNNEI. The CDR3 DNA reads TGTGCCAGCAGTGGAGGACAGGGTAGAGGGGGGACGATCAATCAGCCCCAGCATTTT. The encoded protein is CASSGGQGRGGTINQPQHF.

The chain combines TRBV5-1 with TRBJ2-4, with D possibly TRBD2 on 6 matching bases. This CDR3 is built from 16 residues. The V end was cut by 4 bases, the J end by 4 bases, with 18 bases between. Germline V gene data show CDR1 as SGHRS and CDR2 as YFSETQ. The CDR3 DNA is TGCGCCAGCAGCCCTCCGGGGGACCCACGGAAAAACATTCAGTACTTC. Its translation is CASSPPGDPRKNIQYF.

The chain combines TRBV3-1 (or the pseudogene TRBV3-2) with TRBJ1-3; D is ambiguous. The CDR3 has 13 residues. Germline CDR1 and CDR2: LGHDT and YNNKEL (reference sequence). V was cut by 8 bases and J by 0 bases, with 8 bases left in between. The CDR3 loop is CASRPFSGNTIYF. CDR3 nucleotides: TGTGCCAGCCGTCCCTTCTCTGGAAACACCATATATTTT.

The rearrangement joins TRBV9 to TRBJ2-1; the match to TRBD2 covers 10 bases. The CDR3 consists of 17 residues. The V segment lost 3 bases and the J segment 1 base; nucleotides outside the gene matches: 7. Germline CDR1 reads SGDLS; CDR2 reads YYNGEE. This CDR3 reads CASSAPFSGGSYNEQFF. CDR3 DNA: TGTGCCAGCAGCGCACCCTTTAGCGGGGGGTCCTACAATGAGCAGTTCTTC. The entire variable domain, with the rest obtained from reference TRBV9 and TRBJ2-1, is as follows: DSGVTQTPKHLITATGQRVTLRCSPRSGDLSVYWYQQSLDQGLQFLIQYYNGEERAKGNILERFSAQQFPDLHSELNLSSLELGDSALYFCASSAPFSGGSYNEQFFGPGTRLTVL.

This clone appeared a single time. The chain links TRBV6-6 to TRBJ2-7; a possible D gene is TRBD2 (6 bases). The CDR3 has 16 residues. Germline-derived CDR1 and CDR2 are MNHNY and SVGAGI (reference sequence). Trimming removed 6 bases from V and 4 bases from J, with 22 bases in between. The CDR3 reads CASSFATGVLWYEQYF. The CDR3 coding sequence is TGTGCCAGCAGCTTCGCCACGGGGGTCCTATGGTACGAGCAGTACTTC.

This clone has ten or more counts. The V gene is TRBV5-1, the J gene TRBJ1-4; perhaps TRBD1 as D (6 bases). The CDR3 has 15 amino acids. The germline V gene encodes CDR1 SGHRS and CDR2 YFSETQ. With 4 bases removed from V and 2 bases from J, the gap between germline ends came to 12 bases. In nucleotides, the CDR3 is TGCGCCAGCAGCCAAGGGAGGGGGACTAATGAAAAACTGTTTTTT. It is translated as CASSQGRGTNEKLFF.

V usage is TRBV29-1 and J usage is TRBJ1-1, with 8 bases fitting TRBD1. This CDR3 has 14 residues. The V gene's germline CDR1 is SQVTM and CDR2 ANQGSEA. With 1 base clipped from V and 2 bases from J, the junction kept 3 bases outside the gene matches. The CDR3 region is CSVEGGQVNTEAFF. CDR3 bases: TGCAGCGTTGAAGGGGGACAGGTCAACACTGAAGCTTTCTTT.

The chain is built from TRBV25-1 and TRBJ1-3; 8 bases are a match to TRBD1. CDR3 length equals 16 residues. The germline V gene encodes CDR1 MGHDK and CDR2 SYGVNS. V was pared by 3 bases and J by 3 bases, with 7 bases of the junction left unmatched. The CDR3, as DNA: TGTGCCAGCAGTGACTGGACAGGGAAAGATGGAAACACCATATATTTT. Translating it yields CASSDWTGKDGNTIYF.

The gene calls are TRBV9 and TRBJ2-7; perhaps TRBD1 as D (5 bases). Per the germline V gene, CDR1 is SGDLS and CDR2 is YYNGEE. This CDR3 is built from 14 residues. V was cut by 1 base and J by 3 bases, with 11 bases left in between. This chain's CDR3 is CASSVSFQGYEQYF. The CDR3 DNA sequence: TGTGCCAGCAGCGTAAGCTTTCAGGGCTACGAGCAGTACTTC.

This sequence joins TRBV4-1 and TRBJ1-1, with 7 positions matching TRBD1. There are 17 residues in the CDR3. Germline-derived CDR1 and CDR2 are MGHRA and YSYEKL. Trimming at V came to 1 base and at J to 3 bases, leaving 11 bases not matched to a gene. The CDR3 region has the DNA TGCGCCAGCAGCCAAGCCCCAAAAACAGGGGCTGACACTGAAGCTTTCTTT. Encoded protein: CASSQAPKTGADTEAFF.

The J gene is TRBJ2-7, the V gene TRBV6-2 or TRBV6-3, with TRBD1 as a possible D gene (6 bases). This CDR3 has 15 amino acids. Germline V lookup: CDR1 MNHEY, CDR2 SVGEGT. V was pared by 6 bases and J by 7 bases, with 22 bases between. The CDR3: CASSLNFDRPKEQYF. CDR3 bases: TGTGCCAGCAGCCTTAACTTTGACAGGCCTAAGGAGCAGTACTTC.

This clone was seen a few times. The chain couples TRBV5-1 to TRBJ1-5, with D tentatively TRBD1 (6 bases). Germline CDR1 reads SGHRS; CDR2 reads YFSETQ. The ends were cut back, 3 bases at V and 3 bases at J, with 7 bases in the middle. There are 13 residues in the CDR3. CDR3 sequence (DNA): TGCGCCAGCAGCTGGACAGTCAATCAGCCCCAGCATTTT. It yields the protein CASSWTVNQPQHF. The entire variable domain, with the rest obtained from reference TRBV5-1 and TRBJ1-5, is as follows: KAGVTQTPRYLIKTRGQQVTLSCSPISGHRSVSWYQQTPGQGLQFLFEYFSETQRNKGNFPGRFSGRQFSNSRSEMNVSTLELGDSALYLCASSWTVNQPQHFGDGTRLSIL.

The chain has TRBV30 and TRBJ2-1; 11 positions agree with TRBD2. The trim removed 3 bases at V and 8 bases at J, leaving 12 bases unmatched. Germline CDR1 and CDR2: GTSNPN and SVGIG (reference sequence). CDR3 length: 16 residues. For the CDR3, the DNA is TGTGCCTGGAGGGGGACTAGCGGCGAGGAGGTCGATGAGCAGTTCTTC. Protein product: CAWRGTSGEEVDEQFF.